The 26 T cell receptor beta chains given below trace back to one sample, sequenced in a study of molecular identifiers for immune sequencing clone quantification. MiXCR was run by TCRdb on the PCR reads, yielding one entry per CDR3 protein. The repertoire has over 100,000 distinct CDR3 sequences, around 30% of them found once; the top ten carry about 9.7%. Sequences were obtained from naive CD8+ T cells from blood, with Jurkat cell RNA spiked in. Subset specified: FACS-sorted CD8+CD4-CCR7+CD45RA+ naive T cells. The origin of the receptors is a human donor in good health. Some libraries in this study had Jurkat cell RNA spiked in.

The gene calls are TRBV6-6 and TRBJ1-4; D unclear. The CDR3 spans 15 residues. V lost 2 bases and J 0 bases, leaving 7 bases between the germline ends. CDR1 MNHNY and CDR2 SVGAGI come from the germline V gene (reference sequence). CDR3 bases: TGTGCCAGCAGTTACGCCGAAGCAACTAATGAAAAACTGTTTTTT. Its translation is CASSYAEATNEKLFF.

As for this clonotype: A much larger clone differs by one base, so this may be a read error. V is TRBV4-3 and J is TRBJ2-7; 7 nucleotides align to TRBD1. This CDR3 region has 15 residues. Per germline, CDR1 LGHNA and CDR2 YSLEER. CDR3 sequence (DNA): TGCGCCGGCAGCCAAGCCCTAGGGACAGTGGGGCCACAGTACTTC. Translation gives CAGSQALGTVGPQYF.

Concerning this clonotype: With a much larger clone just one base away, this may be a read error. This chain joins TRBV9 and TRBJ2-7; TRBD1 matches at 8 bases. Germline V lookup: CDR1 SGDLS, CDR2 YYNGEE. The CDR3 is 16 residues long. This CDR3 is CASGVDPGTGSYEQYF. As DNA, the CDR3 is TGTGCCAGCGGCGTTGACCCCGGGACAGGTTCCTACGAGCAGTACTTC.

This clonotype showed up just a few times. CDR3 sequence: CASSLHQGYTEAFF. DNA of the CDR3: TGTGCCAGTAGTCTTCACCAGGGCTACACTGAAGCTTTCTTT. The chain joins TRBV19 to TRBJ1-1; tentative D call: TRBD1 (5 bases). Trimming cost V 5 bases and J 3 bases, with 13 bases left between them. Per the germline V gene, CDR1 is LNHDA and CDR2 is SQIVND (reference sequence). The CDR3 covers 14 residues.

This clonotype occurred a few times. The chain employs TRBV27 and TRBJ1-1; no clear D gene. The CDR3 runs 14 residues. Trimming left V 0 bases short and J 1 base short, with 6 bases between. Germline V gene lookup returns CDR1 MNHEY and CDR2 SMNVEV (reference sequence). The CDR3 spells CASSLSRTNTEAFF. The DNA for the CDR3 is TGTGCCAGCAGTTTATCTCGCACGAACACTGAAGCTTTCTTT.

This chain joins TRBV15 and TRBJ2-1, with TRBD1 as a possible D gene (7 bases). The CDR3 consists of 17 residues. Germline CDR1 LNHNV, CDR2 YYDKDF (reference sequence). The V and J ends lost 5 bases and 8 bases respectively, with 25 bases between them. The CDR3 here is CATSQIGGTAARDEQFF. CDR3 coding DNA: TGTGCCACCAGCCAAATCGGAGGGACAGCCGCCCGGGATGAGCAGTTCTTC.

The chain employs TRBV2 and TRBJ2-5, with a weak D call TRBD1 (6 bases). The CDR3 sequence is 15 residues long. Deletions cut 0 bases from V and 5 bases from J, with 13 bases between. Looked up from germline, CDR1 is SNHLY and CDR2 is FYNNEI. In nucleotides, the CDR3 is TGTGCCAGCAGTGAAGCGCTTAACAGGGCTGAGACCCAGTACTTC. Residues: CASSEALNRAETQYF. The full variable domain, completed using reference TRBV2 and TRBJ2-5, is EPEVTQTPSHQVTQMGQEVILRCVPISNHLYFYWYRQILGQKVEFLVSFYNNEISEKSEIFDDQFSVERPDGSNFTLKIRSTKLEDSAMYFCASSEALNRAETQYFGPGTRLLVL.

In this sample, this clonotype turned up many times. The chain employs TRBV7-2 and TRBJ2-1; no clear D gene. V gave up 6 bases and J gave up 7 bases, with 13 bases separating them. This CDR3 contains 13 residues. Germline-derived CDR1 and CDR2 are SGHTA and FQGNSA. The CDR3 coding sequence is TGTGCCAGCAGTAACTACCACCTGAATGAGCAGTTCTTC. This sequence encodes CASSNYHLNEQFF.

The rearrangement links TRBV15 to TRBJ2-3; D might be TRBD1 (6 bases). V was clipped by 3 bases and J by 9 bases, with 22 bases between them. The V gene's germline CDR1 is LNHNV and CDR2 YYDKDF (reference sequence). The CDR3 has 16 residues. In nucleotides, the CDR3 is TGTGCCACCAGCAGCGTTCCCTGGGACAAGGGAGACACGCAGTATTTT. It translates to CATSSVPWDKGDTQYF.

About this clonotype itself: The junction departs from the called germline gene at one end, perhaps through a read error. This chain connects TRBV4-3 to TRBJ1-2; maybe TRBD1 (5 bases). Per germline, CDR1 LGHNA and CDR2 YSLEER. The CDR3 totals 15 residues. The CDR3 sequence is CGSSQDFPGLGGYTF. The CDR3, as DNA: TGCGGCAGCAGCCAAGATTTCCCAGGGCTGGGTGGCTACACCTTC.

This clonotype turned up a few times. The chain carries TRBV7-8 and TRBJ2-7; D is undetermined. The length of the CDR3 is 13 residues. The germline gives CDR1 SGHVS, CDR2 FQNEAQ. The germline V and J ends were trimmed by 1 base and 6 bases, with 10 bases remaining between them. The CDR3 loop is CASSLDPRSEQYF. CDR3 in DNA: TGTGCCAGCAGCTTAGATCCTCGGAGCGAGCAGTACTTC.

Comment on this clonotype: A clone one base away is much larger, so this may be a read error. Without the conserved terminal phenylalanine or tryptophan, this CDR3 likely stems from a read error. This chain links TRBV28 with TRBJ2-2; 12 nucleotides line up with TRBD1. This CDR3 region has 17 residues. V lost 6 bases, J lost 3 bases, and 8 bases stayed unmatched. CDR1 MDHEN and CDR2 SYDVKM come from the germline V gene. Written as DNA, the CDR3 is TGTGCCAGCAGCATCCGGGACAGGGGGCCTGACACCGGGGAGCTGTTTTTA. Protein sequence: CASSIRDRGPDTGELFL.

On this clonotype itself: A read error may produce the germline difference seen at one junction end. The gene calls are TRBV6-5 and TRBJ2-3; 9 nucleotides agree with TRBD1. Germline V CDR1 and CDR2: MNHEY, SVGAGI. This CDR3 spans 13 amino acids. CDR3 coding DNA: TGCACGACCCGGGACAGGGGCACAGATACGCAGTATTTT. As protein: CTTRDRGTDTQYF.

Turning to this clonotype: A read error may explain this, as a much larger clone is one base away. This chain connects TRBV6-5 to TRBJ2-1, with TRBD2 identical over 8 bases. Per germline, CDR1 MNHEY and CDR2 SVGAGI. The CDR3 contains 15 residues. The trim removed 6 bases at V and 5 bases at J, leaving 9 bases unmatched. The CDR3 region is CASRYGGALDNEQFF. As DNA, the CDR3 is TGTGCCAGCAGATACGGGGGGGCGCTTGACAATGAGCAGTTCTTC.

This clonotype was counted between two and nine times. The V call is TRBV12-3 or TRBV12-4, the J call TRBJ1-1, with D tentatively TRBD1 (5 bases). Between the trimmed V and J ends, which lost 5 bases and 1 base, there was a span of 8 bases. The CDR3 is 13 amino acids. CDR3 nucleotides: TGTGCCAGCAGTGTGGGGCGGAACACTGAAGCTTTCTTT. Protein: CASSVGRNTEAFF.

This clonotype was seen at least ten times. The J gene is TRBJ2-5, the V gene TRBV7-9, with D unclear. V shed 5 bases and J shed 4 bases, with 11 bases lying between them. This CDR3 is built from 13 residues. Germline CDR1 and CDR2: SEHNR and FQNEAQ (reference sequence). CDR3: CASSDSLGETQYF. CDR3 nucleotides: TGTGCCAGCAGCGACTCTTTAGGAGAGACCCAGTACTTC.

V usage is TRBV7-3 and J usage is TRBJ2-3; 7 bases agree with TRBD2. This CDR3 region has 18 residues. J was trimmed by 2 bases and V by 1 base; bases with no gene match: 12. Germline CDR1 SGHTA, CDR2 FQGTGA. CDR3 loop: CASSLSIIGAGATDTQYF. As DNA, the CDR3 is TGTGCCAGCAGCTTAAGTATTATCGGTGCGGGAGCCACAGATACGCAGTATTTT.

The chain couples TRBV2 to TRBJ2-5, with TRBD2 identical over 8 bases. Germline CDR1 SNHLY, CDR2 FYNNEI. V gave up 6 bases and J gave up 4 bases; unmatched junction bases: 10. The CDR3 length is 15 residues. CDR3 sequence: CASSTTGGVRETQYF. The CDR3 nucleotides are TGTGCCAGCAGCACTACGGGAGGGGTGCGAGAGACCCAGTACTTC.

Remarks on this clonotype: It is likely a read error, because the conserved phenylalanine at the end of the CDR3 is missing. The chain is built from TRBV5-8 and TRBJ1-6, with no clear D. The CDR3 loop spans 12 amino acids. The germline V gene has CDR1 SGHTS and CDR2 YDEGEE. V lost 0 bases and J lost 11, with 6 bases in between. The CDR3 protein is CASSLETPPLHI. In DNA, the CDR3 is TGTGCCAGCAGCTTGGAAACCCCACCCCTCCACATT.

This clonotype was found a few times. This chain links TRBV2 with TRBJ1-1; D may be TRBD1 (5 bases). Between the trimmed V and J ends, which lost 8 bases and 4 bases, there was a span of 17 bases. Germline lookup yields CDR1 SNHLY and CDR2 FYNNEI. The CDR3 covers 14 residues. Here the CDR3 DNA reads TGTGCCAGCGGGCCAGGGCCCTGGGGCACTGAAGCTTTCTTT. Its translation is CASGPGPWGTEAFF.

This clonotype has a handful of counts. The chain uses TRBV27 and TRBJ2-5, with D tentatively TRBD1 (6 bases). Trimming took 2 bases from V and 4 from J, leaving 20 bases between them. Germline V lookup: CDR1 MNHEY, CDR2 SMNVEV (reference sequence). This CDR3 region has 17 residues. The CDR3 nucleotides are TGTGCCAGCAGTTTAAATTTTGGGCAGGGGTATCGAGAGACCCAGTACTTC. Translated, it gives CASSLNFGQGYRETQYF.

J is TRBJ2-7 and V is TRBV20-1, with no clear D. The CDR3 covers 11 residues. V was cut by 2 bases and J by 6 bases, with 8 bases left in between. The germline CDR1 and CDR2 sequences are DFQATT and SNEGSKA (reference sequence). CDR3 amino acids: CSARPLSEQYF. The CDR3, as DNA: TGCAGTGCTAGACCCCTATCCGAGCAGTACTTC.

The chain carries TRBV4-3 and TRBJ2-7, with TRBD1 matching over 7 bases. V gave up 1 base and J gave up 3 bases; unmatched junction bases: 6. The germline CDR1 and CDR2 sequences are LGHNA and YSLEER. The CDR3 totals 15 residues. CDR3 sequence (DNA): TGCGCCAGCAGCCAAGGGTGGGACAGAAGCTACGAGCAGTACTTC. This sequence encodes CASSQGWDRSYEQYF.

In DNA, the CDR3 is TGTGCCAGCAGTAGGGGTGACCCTGAAGCTTTCTTT. This sequence encodes CASSRGDPEAFF. The chain links TRBV12-3 or TRBV12-4 to TRBJ1-1; a possible D gene is TRBD1 (5 bases). V was cut by 5 bases and J by 6 bases, with 10 bases left in between. CDR3 length: 12 residues.

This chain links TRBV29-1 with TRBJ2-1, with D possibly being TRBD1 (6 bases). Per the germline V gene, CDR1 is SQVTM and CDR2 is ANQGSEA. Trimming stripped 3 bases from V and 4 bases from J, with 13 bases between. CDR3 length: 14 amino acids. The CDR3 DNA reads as TGCAGCGTTGATGGTCGAGGGGGATACAATGAGCAGTTCTTC. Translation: CSVDGRGGYNEQFF.

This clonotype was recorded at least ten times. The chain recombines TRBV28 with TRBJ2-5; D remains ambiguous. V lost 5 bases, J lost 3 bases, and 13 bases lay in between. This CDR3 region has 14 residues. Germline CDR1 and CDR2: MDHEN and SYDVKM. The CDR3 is CASSRLGDEETQYF. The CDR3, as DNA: TGTGCCAGCAGTCGCTTGGGTGACGAAGAGACCCAGTACTTC.